The present entry profiles one T cell receptor (beta chain) with its context. The source of the sample is a study of OX40 agonist ivuxolimab in advanced cancers. Study in general: It was ivuxolimab, an agonistic anti-OX40 (CD134) antibody, that patients were treated with. Partial responses were observed in three patients, of whom one had hepatocellular carcinoma and two had cutaneous melanoma.

Profiled with immunoSEQ multiplex PCR; TCRdb holds only in-frame clones, not every one. The sample has about 83,000 clones; more than 75% are singletons. This clonotype was obtained from an adult with an advanced solid tumor such as melanoma, head and neck, liver or kidney cancer. The material sequenced was CD4+ or CD8+ T cells sorted from blood, taken in a trial of the OX40 agonist ivuxolimab.

CDR3 coding DNA: TGTGCCTGGACCATAAGACATACTCCTGGGGCCAACGTCCTGACTTTC. Protein: CAWTIRHTPGANVLTF. The chain couples TRBV30 to TRBJ2-6; D uncertain. Germline V CDR1 and CDR2: GTSNPN, SVGIG (reference sequence). The ends were cut back, 4 bases at V and 2 bases at J, with 15 bases in the middle. The CDR3 consists of 16 residues.